Presented here are 2 T cell receptor beta chains from one specimen sequenced in a study of cytomegalovirus exposure and HLA in healthy donors. Primers: 60 Vbeta forward and 13 Jbeta reverse. Measured with immunoSEQ multiplex PCR; TCRdb has only the in-frame clones, and not every one. The table has about 130,000 clones, about 82% seen once. The sequenced sample consisted of PBMCs. The receptors stem from a boy between 10 and 17 years old in good health and CMV-seronegative.

The chain employs TRBV6-5 and TRBJ2-7; no clear D. This CDR3 region has 14 residues. The V gene lost 0 bases and the J gene lost 2 bases, with 8 bases spanning the gap. The germline V gene encodes CDR1 MNHEY and CDR2 SVGAGI. The CDR3 bases are TGTGCCAGCAGTTACTCGGCGGCGGCCTACGAGCAGTACTTC. Its protein is CASSYSAAAYEQYF.

The V and J genes are TRBV9 and TRBJ1-1; no reliable D call. CDR1 is SGDLS and CDR2 is YYNGEE in the germline V gene. CDR3 length: 14 residues. Trimming took 0 bases from V and 1 from J, leaving 7 bases between them. This CDR3 is CASSVDVRNTEAFF. The CDR3 DNA reads TGTGCCAGCAGCGTAGATGTCAGGAACACTGAAGCTTTCTTT.